This T cell receptor beta chain came from a study of T cell responses to AZD1222 COVID-19 vaccine. Repertoires were generated with immunoSEQ multiplex PCR, while TCRdb's copy carries only in-frame clones and drops some. The sample has over 110,000 clones, about 91% seen once. Germline V lookup: CDR1 SGHTS, CDR2 YDEGEE. There are 18 residues in the CDR3. V lost 2 bases to trimming and J lost 3 bases; unmatched junction nucleotides: 14. Sequenced here: peripheral blood, sampled on day 0 of AZD1222 vaccination. V is TRBV5-8 and J is TRBJ2-3, with 8 bases identical to TRBD2. This TCR derives from an adult in good health. CDR3 bases: TGTGCCAGCAGCTTTGGTCGGGGGGGACGGATCGGAACAGATACGCAGTATTTT. Protein sequence: CASSFGRGGRIGTDTQYF.